The 10 T cell receptor beta chains listed next were all sequenced from one sample in a study of spatial heterogeneity in lung cancer. Noted time point: sample taken at primary tumor resection. Sequencing of whole RNA from tumor, nontumor lung or frozen PBMC involved no sorting. TCRdb itself ran the 5' RACE reads through MiXCR, one entry per CDR3 protein. Of 80,000 to 95,000 distinct CDR3 sequences listed, approximately 8.6% are singletons. Material: PBMCs, obtained at surgery. Source of these receptors: a male donor with early-stage non-small cell lung cancer.

The V and J genes are TRBV6-6 and TRBJ2-5; D is ambiguous. The V gene's germline CDR1 is MNHNY and CDR2 SVGAGI (reference sequence). V was trimmed by 6 bases and J by 0 bases, leaving 11 bases between them. CDR3 length: 14 residues. The CDR3 DNA sequence: TGTGCCAGCAGCACCGGGCCGTACCAAGAGACCCAGTACTTC. This gives the protein CASSTGPYQETQYF.

V usage is TRBV10-3 and J usage is TRBJ1-2; 7 bases fit TRBD1. Germline V gene data show CDR1 as ENHRY and CDR2 as SYGVKD. The CDR3 spans 15 residues. The V and J ends lost 0 bases and 1 base, in that order; junction bases with no gene match: 2. Here the CDR3 reads CAISESGGLNYGYTF. The CDR3 coding sequence is TGTGCCATCAGTGAGTCAGGGGGCCTTAACTATGGCTACACCTTC.

This clonotype has more than one count but fewer than ten. The J gene is TRBJ1-4, the V gene TRBV20-1; 7 bases match TRBD1. Unmatched junction bases numbered 3, after V lost 4 bases and J lost 7 bases. This CDR3 has 12 residues. Germline CDR1 DFQATT, CDR2 SNEGSKA (reference sequence). CDR3 in DNA: TGCAGTGCTAAGGGACAGCTTGAAAAACTGTTTTTT. Its protein is CSAKGQLEKLFF.

This sequence joins TRBV6-6 and TRBJ2-3, with D unresolved. Germline CDR1 MNHNY, CDR2 SVGAGI (reference sequence). V was clipped by 6 bases and J by 1 base, with 11 bases between them. The CDR3 is 14 residues long. The CDR3 sequence: CASSLLTRTDTQYF. The CDR3 DNA sequence: TGTGCCAGCAGCCTTCTCACGCGCACAGATACGCAGTATTTT.

This clonotype was recorded a few times. The V call is TRBV20-1, the J call TRBJ2-7, with 8 bases identical to TRBD2. CDR3 length: 15 amino acids. The germline gives CDR1 DFQATT, CDR2 SNEGSKA (reference sequence). The junction had 5 bases not matched to a gene; V was cut back by 0 bases and J by 1 base. CDR3 region: CSARDVAGRSYEQYF. Here the CDR3 DNA reads TGCAGTGCTAGAGACGTAGCGGGGCGTTCCTACGAGCAGTACTTC.

As for this clonotype: A junction boundary mismatches the germline segment, possibly from a read error. CDR3: CVSSQDQGTTREETQYF. In nucleotides, the CDR3 is TGTGTCAGCAGCCAAGATCAGGGGACTACGAGGGAAGAGACCCAGTACTTC. The chain joins TRBV4-2 to TRBJ2-5; D is perhaps TRBD2 (7 bases). There are 17 residues in the CDR3. Germline V gives CDR1 LGHNA, CDR2 YNFKEQ.

This clonotype was detected a few times. The chain uses TRBV28 and TRBJ2-7; D is unresolved. CDR3 length equals 13 residues. CDR1 and CDR2 (germline): MDHEN, SYDVKM. Trimming removed 5 bases from V and 4 bases from J, with 12 bases in between. Here the CDR3 DNA reads TGTGCCAGCAGTGCCGTCCCCATTTACGAGCAGTACTTC. Translated, it gives CASSAVPIYEQYF. Based on the CDR3 plus reference TRBV28 and TRBJ2-7, the full variable domain is DVKVTQSSRYLVKRTGEKVFLECVQDMDHENMFWYRQDPGLGLRLIYFSYDVKMKEKGDIPEGYSVSREKKERFSLILESASTNQTSMYLCASSAVPIYEQYFGPGTRLTVT.

At least ten counts were recorded for this clonotype. The chain employs TRBV3-1 and TRBJ2-5, with TRBD1 matching 9 bases. CDR1 and CDR2 (germline): LGHDT, YNNKEL (reference sequence). V gave up 3 bases and J gave up 4 bases; unmatched junction bases: 9. The CDR3 loop spans 16 amino acids. This chain's CDR3 is CASSQPGTGNGETQYF. The CDR3 region has the DNA TGTGCCAGCAGCCAGCCCGGGACAGGGAACGGAGAGACCCAGTACTTC.

The rearrangement uses TRBV7-2 and TRBJ2-5, with D tentatively TRBD2 (6 bases). CDR3 length: 16 residues. In germline, CDR1 is SGHTA, CDR2 FQGNSA. The ends were cut back, 8 bases at V and 1 base at J, with 20 bases in the middle. The CDR3 DNA follows: TGTGCCAGCGGCGAAGCCGGGACTGCAACCCAAGAGACCCAGTACTTC. Translated: CASGEAGTATQETQYF.

The chain employs TRBV5-1 and TRBJ2-3, with 7 bases lining up with TRBD1. Germline trimming cut 7 bases from V and 5 bases from J; bases unmatched to any gene: 10. Germline lookup yields CDR1 SGHRS and CDR2 YFSETQ. There are 14 residues in the CDR3. Here the CDR3 DNA reads TGCGCCAGCGGCGCCCAGGGGGTAGGAGATACGCAGTATTTT. Its protein is CASGAQGVGDTQYF.